This T cell receptor (beta chain) originates from a study of healthy donors' naive CD4 and CD8 T cells. This CDR3 spans 14 amino acids. Trimming cost V 7 bases and J 4 bases, with 14 bases left between them. The germline V gene has CDR1 LNHDA and CDR2 SQIVND (reference sequence). Each TCR library used roughly 0.45 ug of total RNA and a linear amplification protocol. Each CDR3 protein gets one entry after TCRdb re-called the reads with MiXCR. This sample has roughly 200,000 distinct CDR3 sequences, with about four fifths found just once. Sequencing was carried out using naive CD4+ and CD8+ T cells sorted from blood, pooled from several donors. This clonotype was obtained from a pool of human donors in good health; the sample pools cells from several healthy donors. The chain recombines TRBV19 with TRBJ1-5, with D tentatively TRBD1 (5 bases). The CDR3 sequence is CASTNRPPNQPQHF. CDR3 DNA: TGTGCCAGTACCAACAGGCCCCCAAATCAGCCCCAGCATTTT.